This is a list of T cell receptor beta chains from one sample in a study of CD8+CD57+ T cells in acquired aplastic anemia. TCRdb fed the reads into MiXCR, producing one record per CDR3 protein. Counted here are around 150,000 distinct CDR3 sequences, roughly 45% occurring once; the ten biggest clones make up around 0.96%. The sequenced sample was sorted CD4+, CD8+, or CD8+CD57+ T cells (not recorded which) from PBMCs. These receptors all stem from a human donor in good health. Both conserved end residues are part of each CDR3. Each record gives: D gene, clone size, V gene, J gene, CDR3 protein, CDR3 DNA. The D gene is left open where the match is weak. The listing skips clone size in some rows; elsewhere it reads once, few, many or a size class.

D gene: NA; clone size: many; V gene: TRBV7-2; J gene: TRBJ1-1; CDR3 protein: CASSLVPSHNTEAFF; CDR3 DNA: TGTGCCAGCAGCTTAGTTCCCAGTCACAACACTGAAGCTTTCTTT
D gene: NA; clone size: NA; V gene: TRBV10-3; J gene: TRBJ2-5; CDR3 protein: CAISAVGVQETQYF; CDR3 DNA: TGTGCCATCAGTGCGGTTGGAGTGCAAGAGACCCAGTACTTC
D gene: TRBD1; clone size: many; V gene: TRBV6-1; J gene: TRBJ1-6; CDR3 protein: CASRELPGQGSRRSLHF; CDR3 DNA: TGTGCCAGCAGAGAATTACCGGGACAGGGCTCGAGGAGGTCCCTCCACTTT
D gene: TRBD2; clone size: NA; V gene: TRBV2; J gene: TRBJ2-1; CDR3 protein: CASIYSGASYNEQFF; CDR3 DNA: TGTGCCAGCATTTATAGCGGGGCCTCCTACAATGAGCAGTTCTTC
D gene: NA; clone size: NA; V gene: TRBV5-8; J gene: TRBJ2-5; CDR3 protein: CASSPNRVETQYF; CDR3 DNA: TGTGCCAGCAGCCCAAACAGGGTAGAGACCCAGTACTTC
D gene: NA; clone size: many; V gene: TRBV5-8; J gene: TRBJ1-2; CDR3 protein: CASSSTGVYGYTF; CDR3 DNA: TGTGCCAGCAGCTCGACAGGAGTCTATGGCTACACCTTC
D gene: TRBD1; clone size: NA; V gene: TRBV20-1; J gene: TRBJ2-7; CDR3 protein: CSARGQGIYEQYF; CDR3 DNA: TGCAGTGCTAGGGGACAGGGAATCTACGAGCAGTACTTC
D gene: NA; clone size: NA; V gene: TRBV2; J gene: TRBJ2-7; CDR3 protein: CASSETGSEQYF; CDR3 DNA: TGTGCCAGCAGTGAGACAGGATCCGAGCAGTACTTC
D gene: TRBD1; clone size: few; V gene: TRBV29-1; J gene: TRBJ1-1; CDR3 protein: CSAADRSYTEAFF; CDR3 DNA: TGCAGCGCAGCGGACAGGTCCTACACTGAAGCTTTCTTT
D gene: NA; clone size: NA; V gene: TRBV24-1; J gene: TRBJ1-5; CDR3 protein: CATSEPGQPQHF; CDR3 DNA: TGTGCCACCAGTGAACCAGGACAGCCCCAGCATTTT
D gene: NA; clone size: NA; V gene: TRBV7-2; J gene: TRBJ1-1; CDR3 protein: CASSDLTYTEAFF; CDR3 DNA: TGTGCCAGCAGCGATCTGACGTACACTGAAGCTTTCTTT
D gene: NA; clone size: NA; V gene: TRBV29-1; J gene: TRBJ1-2; CDR3 protein: CSVGGKVEGYTF; CDR3 DNA: TGCAGCGTTGGTGGAAAGGTAGAGGGCTACACCTTC
D gene: NA; clone size: NA; V gene: TRBV3-1; J gene: TRBJ2-7; CDR3 protein: CASSPGGTGAYEQYF; CDR3 DNA: TGTGCCAGCAGTCCGGGGGGGACAGGAGCCTACGAGCAGTACTTC
D gene: NA; clone size: NA; V gene: TRBV9; J gene: TRBJ2-3; CDR3 protein: CASSVTRVSTDTQYF; CDR3 DNA: TGTGCCAGCAGCGTAACACGGGTGAGCACAGATACGCAGTATTTT
D gene: NA; clone size: few; V gene: TRBV10-3; J gene: TRBJ2-2; CDR3 protein: CAISGKDTGELFF; CDR3 DNA: TGTGCCATCAGTGGTAAAGATACCGGGGAGCTGTTTTTT
D gene: NA; clone size: few; V gene: TRBV30; J gene: TRBJ2-3; CDR3 protein: CAWSRPGPDTQYF; CDR3 DNA: TGTGCCTGGAGTCGTCCGGGACCAGATACGCAGTATTTT
D gene: NA; clone size: many; V gene: TRBV9; J gene: TRBJ1-5; CDR3 protein: CASRPWTANNQPQHF; CDR3 DNA: TGTGCCAGCAGACCATGGACAGCGAACAATCAGCCCCAGCATTTT
D gene: TRBD2; clone size: many; V gene: TRBV7-3; J gene: TRBJ2-1; CDR3 protein: CASRRTSGGNNEQFF; CDR3 DNA: TGTGCCAGCAGGCGGACTAGCGGGGGAAACAATGAGCAGTTCTTC
D gene: NA; clone size: many; V gene: TRBV10-1; J gene: TRBJ2-7; CDR3 protein: CASSDRTGSNYEQYF; CDR3 DNA: TGCGCCAGCAGTGATAGAACAGGCTCGAACTACGAGCAGTACTTC
D gene: TRBD2; clone size: few; V gene: TRBV20-1; J gene: TRBJ2-7; CDR3 protein: CSAPSTSSYEQYF; CDR3 DNA: TGCAGTGCTCCATCGACTAGCAGCTACGAGCAGTACTTC
D gene: NA; clone size: NA; V gene: TRBV29-1; J gene: TRBJ1-2; CDR3 protein: CSVTGSYGYTF; CDR3 DNA: TGCAGCGTTACCGGGAGCTATGGCTACACCTTC
D gene: NA; clone size: NA; V gene: TRBV19; J gene: TRBJ1-5; CDR3 protein: CASSIIPAAGYF; CDR3 DNA: TGTGCCAGTAGTATAATTCCGGCGGCCGGGTATTTT
D gene: NA; clone size: few; V gene: TRBV29-1; J gene: TRBJ1-2; CDR3 protein: CSVGAGANYGYTF; CDR3 DNA: TGCAGCGTTGGGGCAGGGGCCAACTATGGCTACACCTTC
D gene: NA; clone size: many; V gene: TRBV7-2; J gene: TRBJ2-3; CDR3 protein: CASSSLSTDTQYF; CDR3 DNA: TGTGCCAGCAGCTCCCTTAGCACAGATACGCAGTATTTT
D gene: NA; clone size: NA; V gene: TRBV20-1; J gene: TRBJ2-7; CDR3 protein: CSARGPAGEDEQYF; CDR3 DNA: TGCAGTGCTAGGGGCCCCGCAGGAGAAGACGAGCAGTACTTC
D gene: TRBD1; clone size: NA; V gene: TRBV6-1; J gene: TRBJ1-1; CDR3 protein: CASSGIQGAMDTEAFF; CDR3 DNA: TGTGCCAGCAGTGGCATACAGGGGGCGATGGACACTGAAGCTTTCTTT
D gene: TRBD2; clone size: NA; V gene: TRBV28; J gene: TRBJ2-7; CDR3 protein: CASSLSSSGSHEQYF; CDR3 DNA: TGTGCCAGCAGTTTATCCTCTAGCGGGAGTCACGAGCAGTACTTC
D gene: TRBD2; clone size: many; V gene: TRBV7-8; J gene: TRBJ2-5; CDR3 protein: CASSLWAGGPGETQYF; CDR3 DNA: TGTGCCAGCAGCTTATGGGCGGGGGGGCCCGGAGAGACCCAGTACTTC
D gene: NA; clone size: many; V gene: TRBV11-2; J gene: TRBJ2-1; CDR3 protein: CASSLPRSSGFHEQFF; CDR3 DNA: TGTGCCAGCAGCTTACCCCGGAGCTCAGGGTTCCATGAGCAGTTCTTC
D gene: NA; clone size: many; V gene: TRBV3-1; J gene: TRBJ2-5; CDR3 protein: CASSHVRGQTETQYF; CDR3 DNA: TGTGCCAGCAGCCATGTGCGGGGGCAGACAGAGACCCAGTACTTC
D gene: TRBD1; clone size: NA; V gene: TRBV25-1; J gene: TRBJ2-7; CDR3 protein: CASSGHRGFTDEQYF; CDR3 DNA: TGTGCCAGCAGTGGCCACAGGGGGTTCACGGACGAGCAGTACTTC
D gene: NA; clone size: once; V gene: TRBV6-1; J gene: TRBJ1-1; CDR3 protein: CASSDRGGGTEAFF; CDR3 DNA: TGTGCCAGCAGTGACCGCGGGGGAGGGACTGAAGCCTTCTTT
D gene: NA; clone size: many; V gene: TRBV3-1; J gene: TRBJ2-5; CDR3 protein: CASRMKETQYF; CDR3 DNA: TGTGCCAGCAGAATGAAAGAGACCCAGTACTTC
D gene: TRBD1; clone size: many; V gene: TRBV9; J gene: TRBJ1-3; CDR3 protein: CASSVDGTAGNTIYF; CDR3 DNA: TGTGCCAGCAGCGTAGACGGGACAGCTGGAAACACCATATATTTT
D gene: TRBD1; clone size: NA; V gene: TRBV30; J gene: TRBJ2-7; CDR3 protein: CAWSGTGQGGYEQYF; CDR3 DNA: TGTGCCTGGAGCGGAACGGGACAGGGAGGCTACGAGCAGTACTTC
D gene: TRBD1; clone size: few; V gene: TRBV7-2; J gene: TRBJ1-1; CDR3 protein: CASRSQGARNTEAFF; CDR3 DNA: TGTGCCAGCAGGTCACAGGGGGCGCGGAACACTGAAGCTTTCTTT
D gene: NA; clone size: NA; V gene: TRBV15; J gene: TRBJ1-5; CDR3 protein: CATSRVGSDSNQPQHF; CDR3 DNA: TGTGCCACCAGCAGAGTAGGCAGCGATAGCAATCAGCCCCAGCATTTT
D gene: NA; clone size: NA; V gene: TRBV24-1; J gene: TRBJ2-5; CDR3 protein: CATSPFAAPGVETQYF; CDR3 DNA: TGTGCCACCAGTCCATTTGCAGCCCCAGGTGTGGAGACCCAGTACTTC